A single sample is the source of the 2 T cell receptor beta chains below, sequenced in a study of PD-L1 blockade in urothelial cancer. Time point specified: pretreatment peripheral blood. Only in-frame clones appear in the TCRdb table, and some are missing; sequencing was by immunoSEQ multiplex PCR. The table lists 35,000 to 45,000 clones, about 89% of them singletons, with 11% in the top ten. This sample comprised PBMCs, obtained around atezolizumab (anti-PD-L1) treatment. The origin of the receptors is a woman aged 55-70 years with urothelial cancer.

V and J are TRBV5-1 and TRBJ2-7; 11 nucleotides match TRBD2. The CDR3 spans 15 residues. The J segment lost 0 bases and the V segment lost 4 bases, leaving 3 bases of the junction unmatched. CDR1 is SGHRS, CDR2 YFSETQ, per germline. The CDR3 DNA is TGCGCCAGCAGCGAGGGACTAGCGGACTCCTACGAGCAGTACTTC. This gives the protein CASSEGLADSYEQYF. The full variable domain, rest sourced from reference TRBV5-1 and TRBJ2-7, is KAGVTQTPRYLIKTRGQQVTLSCSPISGHRSVSWYQQTPGQGLQFLFEYFSETQRNKGNFPGRFSGRQFSNSRSEMNVSTLELGDSALYLCASSEGLADSYEQYFGPGTRLTVT.

CDR3 protein: CASSPLRTNTYEQYF. The CDR3 coding sequence is TGTGCCAGCAGTCCCCTCCGGACTAACACCTACGAGCAGTACTTC. The chain uses TRBV27 and TRBJ2-7; perhaps TRBD2 as D (6 bases). Germline CDR1 MNHEY, CDR2 SMNVEV (reference sequence). V lost 5 bases and J 2 bases, leaving 16 bases between the germline ends. CDR3 length: 15 amino acids.